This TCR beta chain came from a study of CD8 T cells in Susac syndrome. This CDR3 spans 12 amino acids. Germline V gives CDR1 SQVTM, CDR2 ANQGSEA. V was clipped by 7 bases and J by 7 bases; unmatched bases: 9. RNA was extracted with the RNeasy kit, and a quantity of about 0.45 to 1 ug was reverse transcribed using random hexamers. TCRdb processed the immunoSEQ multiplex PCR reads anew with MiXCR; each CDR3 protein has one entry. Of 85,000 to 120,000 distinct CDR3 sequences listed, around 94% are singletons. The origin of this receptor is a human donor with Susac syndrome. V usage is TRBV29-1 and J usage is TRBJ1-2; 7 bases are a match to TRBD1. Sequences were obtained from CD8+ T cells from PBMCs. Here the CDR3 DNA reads TGCAGCGCTCCGACAGGGCTGGGTGGCTACACCTTC. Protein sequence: CSAPTGLGGYTF.